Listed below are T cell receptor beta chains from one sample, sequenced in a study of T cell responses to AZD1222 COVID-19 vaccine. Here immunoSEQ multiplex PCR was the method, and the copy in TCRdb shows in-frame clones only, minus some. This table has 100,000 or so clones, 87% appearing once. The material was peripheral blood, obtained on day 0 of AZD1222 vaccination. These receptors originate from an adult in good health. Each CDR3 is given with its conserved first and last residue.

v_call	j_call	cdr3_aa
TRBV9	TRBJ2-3	CASSPSGGLAGGPGTDTQYF
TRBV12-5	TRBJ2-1	CASGLSGPREQFF
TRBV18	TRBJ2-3	CASSGSRDRAEFF
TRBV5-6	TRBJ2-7	CASSSFGQDLPGEQYF
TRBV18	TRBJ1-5	CASCTNVGEPQHF
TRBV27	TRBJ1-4	CASSSQTGPRAKLFF
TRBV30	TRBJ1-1	CAWSVLGNTEAFF
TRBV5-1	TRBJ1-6	CASSSLPASSSPLHF
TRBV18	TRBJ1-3	CASSKADPGNTIYF
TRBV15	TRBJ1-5	CATSRDRASGQPQHF
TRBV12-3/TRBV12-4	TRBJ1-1	CASSLVDRPAFF
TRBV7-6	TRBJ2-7	CASSLGGTGIYEQYF
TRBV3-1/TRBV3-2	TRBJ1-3	CASSQVTDGNTIYF
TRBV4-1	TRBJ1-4	CASSRGPNEKLFF
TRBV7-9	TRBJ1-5	CASSFRDSQPQHF
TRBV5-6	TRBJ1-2	CASSFGTESYGYTF
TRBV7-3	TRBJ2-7	CASSRGQGNYEQYF
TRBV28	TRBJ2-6	CASSFLRGSGANVLTF